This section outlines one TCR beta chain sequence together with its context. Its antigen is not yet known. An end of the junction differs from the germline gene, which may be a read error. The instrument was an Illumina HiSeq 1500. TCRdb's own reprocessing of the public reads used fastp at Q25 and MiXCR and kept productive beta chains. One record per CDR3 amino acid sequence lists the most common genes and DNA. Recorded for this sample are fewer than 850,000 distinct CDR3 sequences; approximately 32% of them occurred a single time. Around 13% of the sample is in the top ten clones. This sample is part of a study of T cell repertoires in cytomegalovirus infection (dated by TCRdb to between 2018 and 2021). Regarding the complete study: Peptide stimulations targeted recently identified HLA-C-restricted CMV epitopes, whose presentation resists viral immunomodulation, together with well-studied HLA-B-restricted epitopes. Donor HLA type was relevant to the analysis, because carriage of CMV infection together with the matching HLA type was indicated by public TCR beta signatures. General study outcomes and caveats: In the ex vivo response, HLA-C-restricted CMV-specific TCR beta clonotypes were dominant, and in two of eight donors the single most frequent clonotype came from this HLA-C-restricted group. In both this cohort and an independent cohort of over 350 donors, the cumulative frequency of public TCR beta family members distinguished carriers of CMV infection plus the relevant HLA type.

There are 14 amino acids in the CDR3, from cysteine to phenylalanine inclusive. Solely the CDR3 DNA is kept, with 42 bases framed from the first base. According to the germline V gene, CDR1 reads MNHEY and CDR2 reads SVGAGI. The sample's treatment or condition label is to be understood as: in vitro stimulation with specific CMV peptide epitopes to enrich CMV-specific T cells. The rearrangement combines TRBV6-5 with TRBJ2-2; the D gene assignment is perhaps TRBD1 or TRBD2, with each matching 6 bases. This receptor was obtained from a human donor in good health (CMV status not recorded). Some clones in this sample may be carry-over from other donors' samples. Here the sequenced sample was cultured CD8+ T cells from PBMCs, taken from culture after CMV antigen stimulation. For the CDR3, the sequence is CVSTLQGGTGELFF. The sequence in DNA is TGTGTCAGCACCCTACAGGGAGGAACCGGGGAGCTGTTTTTT.